This T cell receptor beta chain is from a study of T cell repertoires in cytomegalovirus infection. Study background: Epitope selection comprised recently identified HLA-C-restricted CMV epitopes and well-studied HLA-B-restricted CMV epitopes. Indicated by public TCR beta signatures were CMV infection and matching HLA type.

The CDR3 has 14 amino acids. Per the germline V gene, CDR1 is SQVTM and CDR2 is ANQGSEA. V was clipped by 6 bases and J by 8 bases, with 20 bases between them. General study points: The ex vivo response showed dominance by HLA-C-restricted CMV-specific TCR beta clonotypes. Identification of carriers of CMV plus the relevant HLA was performed using cumulative public TCR beta family frequency.

Remarks on this clonotype: Its antigen is unknown.

In TCRdb, the reads were re-called with MiXCR into one record per CDR3 protein. The data contain about 900,000 distinct CDR3 sequences, 25% to 40% of them singletons. This TCR was recovered from a human donor in good health (CMV status not recorded). Some clones in this sample may be carry-over from other donors' samples. The genes are TRBV29-1 and TRBJ2-1; D is perhaps TRBD2 (6 bases). The input for sequencing was cultured CD8+ T cells from PBMCs, taken from culture after CMV antigen stimulation. The CDR3: CSVLWGAEGDEQFF. CDR3 coding DNA: TGCAGCGTGCTTTGGGGCGCGGAGGGCGATGAGCAGTTCTTC.